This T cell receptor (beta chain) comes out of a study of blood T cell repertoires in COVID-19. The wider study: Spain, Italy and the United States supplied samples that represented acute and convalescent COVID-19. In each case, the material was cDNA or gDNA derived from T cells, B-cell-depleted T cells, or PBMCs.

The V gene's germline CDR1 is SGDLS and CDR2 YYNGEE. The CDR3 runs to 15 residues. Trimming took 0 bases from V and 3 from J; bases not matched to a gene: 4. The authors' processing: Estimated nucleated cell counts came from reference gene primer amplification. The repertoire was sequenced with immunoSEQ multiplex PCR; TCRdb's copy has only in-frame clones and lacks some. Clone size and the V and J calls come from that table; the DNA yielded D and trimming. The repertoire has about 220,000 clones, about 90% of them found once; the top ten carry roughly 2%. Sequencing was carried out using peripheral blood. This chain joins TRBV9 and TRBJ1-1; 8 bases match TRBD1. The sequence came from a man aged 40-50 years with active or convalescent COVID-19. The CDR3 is CASSVVGRGHTEAFF. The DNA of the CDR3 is TGTGCCAGCAGCGTAGTAGGCAGGGGGCACACTGAAGCTTTCTTT.